The 17 T cell receptor beta chains below all came from one sample that was sequenced in a study of blood T cell repertoires in COVID-19. Repertoires were generated with immunoSEQ multiplex PCR, while TCRdb's copy carries only in-frame clones and drops some. This sample has about 150,000 clones, with roughly 88% found just once. Sequenced: peripheral blood. Receptor source: a man older than 75 with COVID-19, enrolled during active disease.

This clone was found once. This chain joins TRBV14 and TRBJ1-1; possibly TRBD1 for D (5 bases). In germline, CDR1 is SGHDN, CDR2 FVKESK. Trimming shortened V by 3 bases and J by 1 base, and 6 bases separated the two germline ends. The CDR3 has 13 amino acids. The CDR3 here is CASSHTGNTEAFF. DNA of the CDR3: TGTGCCAGCAGCCACACAGGGAACACTGAAGCTTTCTTT.

The genes are TRBV19 and TRBJ1-1; no clear D gene. This CDR3 is 14 amino acids long. Germline V lookup: CDR1 LNHDA, CDR2 SQIVND (reference sequence). The germline V and J ends were trimmed by 1 base and 0 bases, with 6 bases remaining between them. The CDR3 reads CASSIGVMNTEAFF. In DNA form, the CDR3 reads TGTGCCAGTAGTATAGGAGTCATGAACACTGAAGCTTTCTTT. The full variable domain, rest sourced from reference TRBV19 and TRBJ1-1, is DGGITQSPKYLFRKEGQNVTLSCEQNLNHDAMYWYRQDPGQGLRLIYYSQIVNDFQKGDIAEGYSVSREKKESFPLTVTSAQKNPTAFYLCASSIGVMNTEAFFGQGTRLTVV.

The chain is built from TRBV19 and TRBJ2-1; possibly TRBD1 for D (7 bases). There are 15 residues in the CDR3. Trimming removed 5 bases from V and 4 bases from J, with 15 bases in between. Germline CDR1 is LNHDA and CDR2 is SQIVND (reference sequence). CDR3 protein: CASSLAGQSYNEQFF. The CDR3 DNA follows: TGTGCCAGTAGTTTGGCGGGACAGTCTTACAATGAGCAGTTCTTC.

The V call is TRBV7-2, the J call TRBJ1-2, with D unclear. V lost 6 bases and J lost 4, with 12 bases in between. Germline CDR1 is SGHTA and CDR2 is FQGNSA. This CDR3 region has 13 residues. The CDR3 protein is CASSNRGSYGYTF. DNA for the CDR3: TGTGCCAGCAGTAATAGAGGGTCCTATGGCTACACCTTC.

This chain connects TRBV3-1 (or the pseudogene TRBV3-2) to TRBJ1-2; D may be TRBD1 (6 bases). The CDR3 covers 14 residues. V was shortened by 3 bases and J by 8 bases, with 16 bases between the two germline ends. Germline V gene lookup returns CDR1 LGHDT and CDR2 YNNKEL (reference sequence). DNA of the CDR3: TGTGCCAGCAGCCACGTAAATTCAGGGGACGGCTACACCTTC. Translation gives CASSHVNSGDGYTF.

This chain joins TRBV2 and TRBJ2-7; D not resolved. This CDR3 is built from 14 residues. Trimming stripped 3 bases from V and 4 bases from J, with 13 bases between. Germline CDR1 SNHLY, CDR2 FYNNEI. The CDR3 DNA reads as TGTGCCAGCAGTGAGGGCAGGCTCCCTTACGAGCAGTACTTC. This encodes CASSEGRLPYEQYF.

CDR3 nucleotide sequence: TGTGCCAGCTCACTTGGGACAGGGGGCAGGGGCACTGAAGCTTTCTTT. Translating it yields CASSLGTGGRGTEAFF. This chain connects TRBV18 to TRBJ1-1; 12 bases align to TRBD1. Trimming took 4 bases from V and 4 from J; bases not matched to a gene: 7. CDR1 and CDR2 (germline): KGHSH, LQKENI. The CDR3 totals 16 residues.

The V gene is TRBV6-5, the J gene TRBJ1-2; TRBD1 matches 12 bases. The CDR3 sequence is 15 residues long. The J segment lost 7 bases and the V segment lost 4 bases, leaving 7 bases of the junction unmatched. Germline CDR1 is MNHEY and CDR2 is SVGAGI. The chain's CDR3 is CASSSPGQGAAGYTF. In nucleotides, the CDR3 is TGTGCCAGCAGTTCCCCGGGACAGGGGGCGGCTGGCTACACCTTC.

The chain couples TRBV9 to TRBJ2-3; TRBD1 matches 9 bases. The V gene's germline CDR1 is SGDLS and CDR2 YYNGEE. CDR3 length: 14 residues. The trim removed 2 bases at V and 4 bases at J, leaving 2 bases unmatched. CDR3 DNA: TGTGCCAGCAGCGTCAGACAGGGGGCAGATACGCAGTATTTT. Its protein is CASSVRQGADTQYF.

The chain carries TRBV7-9 and TRBJ2-2; possibly TRBD1 for D (6 bases). The V gene lost 2 bases and the J gene lost 6 bases, with 10 bases spanning the gap. Germline lookup yields CDR1 SEHNR and CDR2 FQNEAQ (reference sequence). The CDR3 loop spans 14 amino acids. The CDR3 region is CASSLTGQSGELFF. The CDR3, as DNA: TGTGCCAGCAGCTTAACCGGACAGTCCGGGGAGCTGTTTTTT.

This clone was found a few times. V usage is TRBV9 and J usage is TRBJ1-2; 7 bases fit TRBD1. There are 14 residues in the CDR3. V was clipped by 0 bases and J by 8 bases; unmatched bases: 7. Looked up from germline, CDR1 is SGDLS and CDR2 is YYNGEE. Here the CDR3 DNA reads TGTGCCAGCAGCGTAGAGAACAGGGGAGTCGGCTACACCTTC. Residues: CASSVENRGVGYTF.

The genes are TRBV5-6 and TRBJ1-2; D unresolved. Germline V lookup: CDR1 SGHDT, CDR2 YYEEEE. The CDR3 totals 12 residues. Trimming removed 0 bases at V and 7 bases at J, with 7 bases between. CDR3 residues: CASSLDRSGYTF. CDR3 DNA sequence: TGTGCCAGCAGCTTGGACCGGAGTGGCTACACCTTC.

This chain uses TRBV7-9 with TRBJ2-3; 7 bases agree with TRBD1. This CDR3 is built from 14 residues. The germline CDR1 and CDR2 sequences are SEHNR and FQNEAQ (reference sequence). V was pared by 6 bases and J by 4 bases, with 7 bases of the junction left unmatched. In nucleotides, the CDR3 is TGTGCCAGCAGTATTGGACAGGCGGCAGATACGCAGTATTTT. Translated, it gives CASSIGQAADTQYF.

The chain uses TRBV5-5 and TRBJ1-1, with a weak D call TRBD1 (5 bases). Germline V gene lookup returns CDR1 SGHKS and CDR2 YYEKEE (reference sequence). Between the trimmed V and J ends, which lost 4 bases and 8 bases, there was a span of 15 bases. The CDR3 has 13 residues. The CDR3 DNA is TGTGCCAGCAGCCGCCAGACGTACAGGGAAGCTTTCTTT. This gives the protein CASSRQTYREAFF. The whole variable domain, filled in from reference TRBV5-5 and TRBJ1-1, reads DAGVTQSPTHLIKTRGQQVTLRCSPISGHKSVSWYQQVLGQGPQFIFQYYEKEERGRGNFPDRFSARQFPNYSSELNVNALLLGDSALYLCASSRQTYREAFFGQGTRLTVV.

V usage is TRBV4-1 and J usage is TRBJ1-5; D is perhaps TRBD1 (5 bases). Trimming pared 0 bases from V and 11 bases from J, leaving 23 bases between. Germline loops: CDR1 MGHRA, CDR2 YSYEKL. This CDR3 contains 17 residues. In DNA form, the CDR3 reads TGCGCCAGCAGCCAAGACTGGTCGGCAGGTAATATCAGGGCCCAGCATTTT. Translated, it gives CASSQDWSAGNIRAQHF.

This chain connects TRBV7-2 to TRBJ1-2; tentative D call: TRBD1 (5 bases). Trimming removed 4 bases at V and 7 bases at J, with 10 bases between. Per germline, CDR1 SGHTA and CDR2 FQGNSA. CDR3 length: 12 residues. This chain's CDR3 is CASSSQGFGYTF. The CDR3 nucleotides are TGTGCCAGCAGCTCTCAGGGATTTGGCTACACCTTC.

V is TRBV3-1 (or the pseudogene TRBV3-2) and J is TRBJ1-1, with TRBD1 identical over 7 bases. The CDR3 runs 15 residues. Losses at the gene ends were 5 bases for V and 3 bases for J; bases not matched to a gene: 9. Germline loops: CDR1 LGHDT, CDR2 YNNKEL (reference sequence). The CDR3 protein is CASSFSGRGHTEAFF. The CDR3 nucleotides read TGTGCCAGCAGCTTCTCGGGAAGGGGGCACACTGAAGCTTTCTTT.